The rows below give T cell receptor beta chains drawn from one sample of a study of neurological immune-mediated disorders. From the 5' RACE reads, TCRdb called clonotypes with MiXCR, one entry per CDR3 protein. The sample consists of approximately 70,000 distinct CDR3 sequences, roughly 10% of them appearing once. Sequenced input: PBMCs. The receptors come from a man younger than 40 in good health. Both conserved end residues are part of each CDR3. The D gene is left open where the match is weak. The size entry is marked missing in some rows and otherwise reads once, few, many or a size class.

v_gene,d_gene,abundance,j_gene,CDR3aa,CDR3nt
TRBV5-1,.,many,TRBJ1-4,CASSVATNEKLFF,TGCGCCAGCAGCGTTGCAACTAATGAAAAACTGTTTTTT
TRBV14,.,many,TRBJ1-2,CASSLYSGGYTF,TGTGCCAGCAGCCTCTATTCCGGGGGCTACACCTTC
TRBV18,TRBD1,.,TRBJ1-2,CASSPGQEYGYTF,TGTGCCAGCTCACCTGGACAGGAGTATGGCTACACCTTC
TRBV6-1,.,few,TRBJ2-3,CASSEAGHTQYF,TGTGCCAGCAGTGAAGCCGGTCATACGCAGTATTTT
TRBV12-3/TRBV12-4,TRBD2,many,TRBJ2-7,CASSPRAGGYEQYF,TGTGCCAGCAGCCCCCGAGCGGGAGGGTACGAGCAGTACTTC
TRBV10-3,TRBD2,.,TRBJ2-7,CAIRGTSGRTDSYEQYF,TGTGCCATCAGAGGGACTAGCGGGAGGACGGACTCCTACGAGCAGTACTTC
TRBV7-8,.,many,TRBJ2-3,CASSPLRKTDTQYF,TGTGCCAGCAGCCCCCTGCGGAAAACAGATACGCAGTATTTT
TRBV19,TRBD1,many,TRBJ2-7,CASSIDWTGTGEQYF,TGTGCCAGTAGTATAGATTGGACAGGGACCGGCGAGCAGTACTTC
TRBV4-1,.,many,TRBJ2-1,CASSHRGGSYNEQFF,TGCGCCAGCAGCCACCGAGGGGGCTCCTACAATGAGCAGTTCTTC
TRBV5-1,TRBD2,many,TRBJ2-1,CASSLRTSGEQFF,TGCGCCAGCAGCTTACGGACTAGTGGTGAGCAGTTCTTC
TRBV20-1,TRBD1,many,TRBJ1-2,CAKPGQGSVGYTF,TGCGCCAAGCCGGGACAGGGATCGGTTGGCTACACCTTC
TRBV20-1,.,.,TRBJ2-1,CSAVTGFEQFF,TGCAGTGCTGTAACAGGGTTTGAGCAGTTCTTC
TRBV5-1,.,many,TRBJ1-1,CASSLVGQNTEAFF,TGCGCCAGCAGCTTGGTGGGACAGAACACTGAAGCTTTCTTT
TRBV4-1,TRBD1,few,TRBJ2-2,CASTTGGYTGELFF,TGCGCCAGTACGACAGGGGGTTACACCGGGGAGCTGTTTTTT
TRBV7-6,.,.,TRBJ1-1,CASNLERRRKGGLNTEAFF,TGTGCCAGCAACTTAGAAAGGCGTCGTAAAGGGGGTCTGAACACTGAAGCTTTCTTT
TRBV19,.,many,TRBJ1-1,CASRAQSMNTEAFF,TGTGCCAGTAGAGCCCAGAGCATGAACACTGAAGCTTTCTTT
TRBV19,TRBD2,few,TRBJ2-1,CASSVPGLQNNEQFF,TGTGCCAGTAGTGTTCCGGGACTACAGAACAATGAGCAGTTCTTC
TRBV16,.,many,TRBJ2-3,CASSQSQSTDTQYF,TGTGCCAGCAGCCAATCGCAGAGCACAGATACGCAGTATTTT
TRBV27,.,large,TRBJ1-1,CASSLGGNTEAFF,TGTGCCAGCAGTTTAGGAGGGAACACTGAAGCTTTCTTT
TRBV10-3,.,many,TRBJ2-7,CAIRRELGEQYF,TGTGCCATCAGACGCGAGTTGGGTGAGCAGTACTTC
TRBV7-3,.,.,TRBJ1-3,CASSPLGGNTIYF,TGTGCCAGCAGCCCCCTAGGTGGAAACACCATATATTTT
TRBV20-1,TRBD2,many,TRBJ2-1,CSARFSGGRLYNEQFF,TGCAGTGCTAGATTTTCGGGCGGGAGACTCTACAATGAGCAGTTCTTC
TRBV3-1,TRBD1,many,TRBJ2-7,CASSLRQGRNEQYF,TGTGCCAGCAGCCTTAGACAGGGCAGAAACGAGCAGTACTTC
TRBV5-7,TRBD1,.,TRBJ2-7,CASSEDRGDSYEQYF,TGTGCCAGCAGCGAAGACAGGGGGGACTCCTACGAGCAGTACTTC
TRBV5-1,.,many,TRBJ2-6,CASSSRVLDSGANVLTF,TGCGCCAGCAGCTCCCGGGTTCTCGACTCTGGGGCCAACGTCCTGACTTTC
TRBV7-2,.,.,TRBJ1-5,CASSLIFGQPQHF,TGTGCCAGCAGCTTAATTTTTGGTCAGCCCCAGCATTTT
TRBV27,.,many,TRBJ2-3,CASSRGGGDTQYF,TGTGCCAGCAGCAGAGGTGGTGGAGATACGCAGTATTTT